These T cell receptor beta chains were read from a single sample in a study of cytomegalovirus exposure and HLA in healthy donors. The assay was immunoSEQ multiplex PCR, and TCRdb's table has in-frame clones only and misses some. The listing contains over 30,000 clones. Sequencing was carried out using PBMCs. These receptors were taken from a man aged 35 to 55 in good health and CMV-seronegative. Both conserved end residues are part of each CDR3. D genes are given only for firm matches. A clone size is listed for some rows: how often the clone was seen (once, few, many), or a class if it is expanded.

CDR3 DNA: TGTGCCAGCAGTCCAGGGGTTAACTATGGCTACACCTTC
CDR3 protein: CASSPGVNYGYTF
CDR3 length: 13
D gene: NA
V gene: TRBV6-6
clone size: NA
J gene: TRBJ1-2

CDR3 DNA: TGTGCCTGGAGTGTACAAGGGAGGCAGTACTTC
CDR3 protein: CAWSVQGRQYF
CDR3 length: 11
D gene: NA
V gene: TRBV30
clone size: NA
J gene: TRBJ2-7

CDR3 DNA: TGCGCCAGCAGTGAGGGAGACCTTGTGGGCTACACCTTC
CDR3 protein: CASSEGDLVGYTF
CDR3 length: 13
D gene: NA
V gene: TRBV10-2
clone size: NA
J gene: TRBJ1-2

CDR3 DNA: TGCGCCAGCAGCTTACAAACAGGTTTCCAAGAGACCCAGTACTTC
CDR3 protein: CASSLQTGFQETQYF
CDR3 length: 15
D gene: NA
V gene: TRBV4-3
clone size: NA
J gene: TRBJ2-5

CDR3 DNA: TGTGCCAGCAGTGAAGCGCTGGAGCATCAGCCCCAGCATTTT
CDR3 protein: CASSEALEHQPQHF
CDR3 length: 14
D gene: NA
V gene: TRBV2
clone size: NA
J gene: TRBJ1-5

CDR3 DNA: TGTGCCAGCAGTTCGCGAGGTCAGCCCCAGCATTTT
CDR3 protein: CASSSRGQPQHF
CDR3 length: 12
D gene: NA
V gene: TRBV28
clone size: NA
J gene: TRBJ1-5

CDR3 DNA: TGTGCCAGCTTACGGGAGGGTACGGTACAAGAGACCCAGTACTTC
CDR3 protein: CASLREGTVQETQYF
CDR3 length: 15
D gene: TRBD2
V gene: TRBV7-8
clone size: NA
J gene: TRBJ2-5

CDR3 DNA: TGCAGCGCCAGCACGTCGGAGACTCAGCCCCAGCATTTT
CDR3 protein: CSASTSETQPQHF
CDR3 length: 13
D gene: NA
V gene: TRBV29-1
clone size: NA
J gene: TRBJ1-5

CDR3 DNA: TGCGCCAGCAGCTTGGGGCAGCGGGAGGGCCGAGAGACCCAGTACTTC
CDR3 protein: CASSLGQREGRETQYF
CDR3 length: 16
D gene: TRBD2
V gene: TRBV5-1
clone size: NA
J gene: TRBJ2-5

CDR3 DNA: TGTGCCAGCAGCGTATCGGGACTAGCGGGAGGGGAGACCCAGTACTTC
CDR3 protein: CASSVSGLAGGETQYF
CDR3 length: 16
D gene: TRBD2
V gene: TRBV9
clone size: NA
J gene: TRBJ2-5

CDR3 DNA: TGTGCCAGCAGCCGATCTAGCGCTACCTACAATGAGCAGTTCTTC
CDR3 protein: CASSRSSATYNEQFF
CDR3 length: 15
D gene: NA
V gene: TRBV7-2
clone size: NA
J gene: TRBJ2-1

CDR3 DNA: TGTGCCAGCTCACCGGGTCAGGGGGTTTATAATGAGCAGTTCTTC
CDR3 protein: CASSPGQGVYNEQFF
CDR3 length: 15
D gene: TRBD1
V gene: TRBV18
clone size: NA
J gene: TRBJ2-1

CDR3 DNA: TGTGCCAGCAGTGAATCAGGCGGGAGTGCGTCCTACGAGCAGTACTTC
CDR3 protein: CASSESGGSASYEQYF
CDR3 length: 16
D gene: TRBD2
V gene: TRBV6-1
clone size: NA
J gene: TRBJ2-7

CDR3 DNA: TGTGCCAGCCATAGAACCGGGACAGGGGGCAACGAGCAGTACTTC
CDR3 protein: CASHRTGTGGNEQYF
CDR3 length: 15
D gene: TRBD1
V gene: TRBV6-5
clone size: NA
J gene: TRBJ2-7

CDR3 DNA: TGCGCCAGCAGCCCGGGGGAAAACTATGGCTACACCTTC
CDR3 protein: CASSPGENYGYTF
CDR3 length: 13
D gene: NA
V gene: TRBV5-1
clone size: NA
J gene: TRBJ1-2

CDR3 DNA: TGTGCCTGGAGTGTAGGTGGGGACACGGGAGCTTTCTTT
CDR3 protein: CAWSVGGDTGAFF
CDR3 length: 13
D gene: NA
V gene: TRBV30
clone size: NA
J gene: TRBJ1-1

CDR3 DNA: TGTGCCAGTAGGAGCGCGGGGCTGGTGACTGAAGCTTTCTTT
CDR3 protein: CASRSAGLVTEAFF
CDR3 length: 14
D gene: NA
V gene: TRBV19
clone size: NA
J gene: TRBJ1-1

CDR3 DNA: TGTGCCAGCAGTGACACCAGGCTGGACACCGGGGAGCTGTTTTTT
CDR3 protein: CASSDTRLDTGELFF
CDR3 length: 15
D gene: NA
V gene: TRBV6-4
clone size: NA
J gene: TRBJ2-2

CDR3 DNA: TGTGCCAGCAGTTTATCGGCAGGGACTAACTATGGCTACACCTTC
CDR3 protein: CASSLSAGTNYGYTF
CDR3 length: 15
D gene: NA
V gene: TRBV28
clone size: NA
J gene: TRBJ1-2

CDR3 DNA: TGTGCCAGCAGCCAACCTAGCGGGATAACCTACGAGCAGTACTTC
CDR3 protein: CASSQPSGITYEQYF
CDR3 length: 15
D gene: TRBD2
V gene: TRBV4-2
clone size: NA
J gene: TRBJ2-7

CDR3 DNA: TGTGCCAGCAGCTTAATGGGACTAGCGGGAGGGTTCCTGGACGAGCAGTACTTC
CDR3 protein: CASSLMGLAGGFLDEQYF
CDR3 length: 18
D gene: TRBD2
V gene: TRBV7-9
clone size: NA
J gene: TRBJ2-7

CDR3 DNA: TGTGCCAGCAGTTCATTGTATCAGGGGAGATACGAGCAGTACTTC
CDR3 protein: CASSSLYQGRYEQYF
CDR3 length: 15
D gene: NA
V gene: TRBV28
clone size: NA
J gene: TRBJ2-7

CDR3 DNA: TGTGCCAGCAGATCAATAGGGGCGAACACTGAAGCTTTCTTT
CDR3 protein: CASRSIGANTEAFF
CDR3 length: 14
D gene: NA
V gene: TRBV28
clone size: medium-sized
J gene: TRBJ1-1

CDR3 DNA: TGTGCCAGCAGCCCCGGGGGGTTTAGCAATCAGCCCCAGCATTTT
CDR3 protein: CASSPGGFSNQPQHF
CDR3 length: 15
D gene: NA
V gene: TRBV9
clone size: NA
J gene: TRBJ1-5

CDR3 DNA: TGTGCCAGCAGCGTAGCAGGACTATACTACAATGAGCAGTTCTTC
CDR3 protein: CASSVAGLYYNEQFF
CDR3 length: 15
D gene: NA
V gene: TRBV9
clone size: NA
J gene: TRBJ2-1

CDR3 DNA: TGTGCCAGTAGTACATTGCAGGAGGATGGCTACACCTTC
CDR3 protein: CASSTLQEDGYTF
CDR3 length: 13
D gene: NA
V gene: TRBV19
clone size: NA
J gene: TRBJ1-2

CDR3 DNA: TGTGCCAGCTCACCCCTCGGACAGGACAGGCAGCAGTACTTC
CDR3 protein: CASSPLGQDRQQYF
CDR3 length: 14
D gene: TRBD1
V gene: TRBV18
clone size: NA
J gene: TRBJ2-5

CDR3 DNA: TGTGCCAGTAGTTCTCTCGGGGTCGGAGAAGCTTTCTTT
CDR3 protein: CASSSLGVGEAFF
CDR3 length: 13
D gene: NA
V gene: TRBV19
clone size: NA
J gene: TRBJ1-1

CDR3 DNA: TGTGCCGGGAGTCCCCTAGCCCCATTCACAGATACGCAGTATTTT
CDR3 protein: CAGSPLAPFTDTQYF
CDR3 length: 15
D gene: NA
V gene: TRBV30
clone size: NA
J gene: TRBJ2-3

CDR3 DNA: TGTGCCAGCAGCCTTAGGGCGGGGGGCGCCTACGAGCAGTACTTC
CDR3 protein: CASSLRAGGAYEQYF
CDR3 length: 15
D gene: TRBD2
V gene: TRBV11-3
clone size: NA
J gene: TRBJ2-7

CDR3 DNA: TGTGCCAGCAGTGAAGCGTCAGGCTCCTACAATGAGCAGTTCTTC
CDR3 protein: CASSEASGSYNEQFF
CDR3 length: 15
D gene: NA
V gene: TRBV6-1
clone size: NA
J gene: TRBJ2-1

CDR3 DNA: TGTGCCAGTAGTGGGGGAGCCGGGACAGGGAGATTTCACTATGGCTACACCTTC
CDR3 protein: CASSGGAGTGRFHYGYTF
CDR3 length: 18
D gene: TRBD1
V gene: TRBV19
clone size: NA
J gene: TRBJ1-2

CDR3 DNA: TGTGCCAGCTCACCAGCACAGGGCAACACTGAAGCTTTCTTT
CDR3 protein: CASSPAQGNTEAFF
CDR3 length: 14
D gene: NA
V gene: TRBV18
clone size: NA
J gene: TRBJ1-1

CDR3 DNA: TGTGCCTGTTCCGAGGGTACGAGTTATGAAAAACTGTTTTTT
CDR3 protein: CACSEGTSYEKLFF
CDR3 length: 14
D gene: NA
V gene: TRBV30
clone size: NA
J gene: TRBJ1-4

CDR3 DNA: TGTGCCAGCAGCCCCCGGGGACAGGGGGATGCCTACGAGCAGTACTTC
CDR3 protein: CASSPRGQGDAYEQYF
CDR3 length: 16
D gene: TRBD1
V gene: TRBV9
clone size: NA
J gene: TRBJ2-7

CDR3 DNA: TGTGCCTGGAGTGTTATCGAGCCACCCAACTATGGCTACACCTTC
CDR3 protein: CAWSVIEPPNYGYTF
CDR3 length: 15
D gene: NA
V gene: TRBV30
clone size: NA
J gene: TRBJ1-2

CDR3 DNA: TGTGCCAGTAGTATGGGGGGTGCGGCTGATACGCAGTATTTT
CDR3 protein: CASSMGGAADTQYF
CDR3 length: 14
D gene: NA
V gene: TRBV19
clone size: NA
J gene: TRBJ2-3

CDR3 DNA: TGTGCCAGCAGTTTAGTAGGGACAATATTAGGCAATGAGCAGTTCTTC
CDR3 protein: CASSLVGTILGNEQFF
CDR3 length: 16
D gene: NA
V gene: TRBV28
clone size: NA
J gene: TRBJ2-1

CDR3 DNA: TGTGCCAGCAGCCCCCAGCCCCTCCAGGGGCTGGGGACCGGGGAGCTGTTTTTT
CDR3 protein: CASSPQPLQGLGTGELFF
CDR3 length: 18
D gene: NA
V gene: TRBV9
clone size: NA
J gene: TRBJ2-2

CDR3 DNA: TGTGCCAGCAGTTTACAGGGGGCAAATCCCGGGGAGCTGTTTTTT
CDR3 protein: CASSLQGANPGELFF
CDR3 length: 15
D gene: TRBD1
V gene: TRBV6-5
clone size: NA
J gene: TRBJ2-2

CDR3 DNA: TGTGCCAGTAGCACTACAGGGATCACCTACGAGCAGTACTTC
CDR3 protein: CASSTTGITYEQYF
CDR3 length: 14
D gene: NA
V gene: TRBV19
clone size: NA
J gene: TRBJ2-7

CDR3 DNA: TGTGCCAGCAGTTCAGGGCCTGGCTACACCTTC
CDR3 protein: CASSSGPGYTF
CDR3 length: 11
D gene: NA
V gene: TRBV6-5
clone size: NA
J gene: TRBJ1-2

CDR3 DNA: TGTGCCAGCACCCCGCAGGTGAATAGCAATCAGCCCCAGCATTTT
CDR3 protein: CASTPQVNSNQPQHF
CDR3 length: 15
D gene: NA
V gene: TRBV6-5
clone size: NA
J gene: TRBJ1-5

CDR3 DNA: TGCAGCGCTAAAGGGACAAATGAAAAACTGTTTTTT
CDR3 protein: CSAKGTNEKLFF
CDR3 length: 12
D gene: NA
V gene: TRBV29-1
clone size: NA
J gene: TRBJ1-4

CDR3 DNA: TGTGCCAGCACAGGCAACTACGAGCAGTACTTC
CDR3 protein: CASTGNYEQYF
CDR3 length: 11
D gene: NA
V gene: TRBV28
clone size: NA
J gene: TRBJ2-7

CDR3 DNA: TGTGCCAGCAGTTTACAGTTCGCGGCTGCCATATATTTT
CDR3 protein: CASSLQFAAAIYF
CDR3 length: 13
D gene: NA
V gene: TRBV28
clone size: NA
J gene: TRBJ1-3

CDR3 DNA: TGTGCCTGGAGTGTAGGGGGGGATAACACCATATATTTT
CDR3 protein: CAWSVGGDNTIYF
CDR3 length: 13
D gene: NA
V gene: TRBV30
clone size: NA
J gene: TRBJ1-3

CDR3 DNA: TGTGCCAGTATACTATACCCACCGGGACAGGGCCTGAACACTGAAGCTTTCTTT
CDR3 protein: CASILYPPGQGLNTEAFF
CDR3 length: 18
D gene: TRBD1
V gene: TRBV7-2
clone size: NA
J gene: TRBJ1-1

CDR3 DNA: TGTGCCAGCAGCGCAGGGGACAGGGACCACGAGCAGTACTTC
CDR3 protein: CASSAGDRDHEQYF
CDR3 length: 14
D gene: TRBD1
V gene: TRBV9
clone size: NA
J gene: TRBJ2-7

CDR3 DNA: TGTGCCAGCAGTCTTTACCCGGGACTAGCGGGCTCAGATACGCAGTATTTT
CDR3 protein: CASSLYPGLAGSDTQYF
CDR3 length: 17
D gene: TRBD2
V gene: TRBV27
clone size: NA
J gene: TRBJ2-3

CDR3 DNA: TGTGCCTGGAGTAAGGGGGCAGGTGATTATCAGCCCCAGCATTTT
CDR3 protein: CAWSKGAGDYQPQHF
CDR3 length: 15
D gene: TRBD1
V gene: TRBV30
clone size: NA
J gene: TRBJ1-5

CDR3 DNA: TGCGCCAGCAGCCATTCCATAGGATCTAGGGGGGGGGTCGGGGAGCTGTTTTTT
CDR3 protein: CASSHSIGSRGGVGELFF
CDR3 length: 18
D gene: NA
V gene: TRBV4-3
clone size: NA
J gene: TRBJ2-2

CDR3 DNA: TGTGCCAGCAGTTTATTTGAGGGAGCGGGCGAGCAGTACTTC
CDR3 protein: CASSLFEGAGEQYF
CDR3 length: 14
D gene: NA
V gene: TRBV27
clone size: NA
J gene: TRBJ2-7

CDR3 DNA: TGTGCCAGCAGTGAGGCGGGAGGCGAAACAGATACGCAGTATTTT
CDR3 protein: CASSEAGGETDTQYF
CDR3 length: 15
D gene: TRBD2
V gene: TRBV25-1
clone size: NA
J gene: TRBJ2-3